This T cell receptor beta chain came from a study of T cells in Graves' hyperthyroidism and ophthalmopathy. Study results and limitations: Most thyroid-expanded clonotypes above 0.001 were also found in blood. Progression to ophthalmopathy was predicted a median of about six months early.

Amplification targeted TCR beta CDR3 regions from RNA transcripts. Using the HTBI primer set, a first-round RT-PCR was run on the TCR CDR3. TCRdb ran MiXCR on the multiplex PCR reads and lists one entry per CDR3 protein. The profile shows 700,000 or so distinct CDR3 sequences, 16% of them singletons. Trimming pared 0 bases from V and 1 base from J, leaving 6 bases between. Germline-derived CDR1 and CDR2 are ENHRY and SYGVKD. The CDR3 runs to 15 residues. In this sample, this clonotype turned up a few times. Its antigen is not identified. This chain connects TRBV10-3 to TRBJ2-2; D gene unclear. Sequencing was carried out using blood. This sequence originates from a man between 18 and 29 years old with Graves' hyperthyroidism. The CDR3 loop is CAISESTGNTGELFF. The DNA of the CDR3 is TGTGCCATCAGTGAGTCCACGGGGAACACCGGGGAGCTGTTTTTT.